This T cell receptor beta chain was identified in a study of T-cell reconstitution after alpha-beta-depleted transplantation in children (dated by TCRdb to 2015 to 2016). In terms of the full investigation: The study quantitatively tracked T-cell immune reconstitution after TCRalphabeta/CD19-depleted allogeneic hematopoietic cell transplantation in children using TCR repertoire profiling. Results and caveats for the whole study, not just this receptor: In some patients, the high TCRbeta diversity seen at day 60 was put down to recipient T cells and intrathymic progenitors that had survived conditioning. The frequencies of hyperexpanded clones fell over the following months, and after one year, T-cell counts and TCRbeta diversity were mostly attributed to newly produced T cells. Apparently early alphabetaT-cell count recovery about two months after transplant reportedly relied on only several hundred rapidly expanded clones derived from non-depleted graft cells.

V is shortened by 4 bases, J by 9 bases, and the region joining them spans 21 bases. Taken from the germline V gene, the CDR1 and CDR2 loops are MGHRA and YSYEKL. Its CDR3 holds 16 amino acids, cysteine through phenylalanine. The kept DNA is CDR3 alone, 48 bases in frame from the first base. Libraries were prepared through PCR. The instrument given in TCRdb is Illumina HiSeq 2500. TCR libraries were prepared with molecular barcoding, using unique molecular identifiers to normalize TCRbeta repertoire quantification. TCRdb reran the public reads through fastp at Q25 and MiXCR, keeping productive beta chains. CDR3 protein duplicates are merged, each entry listing the most common genes and DNA. A total of a few hundred thousand distinct CDR3 sequences appear in this sample, 25% to 30% of them only once. The ten most abundant clones make up under 45% of the sample. Concerning this clonotype: Which antigen it targets is not known. No much larger clone is present one base from it, and per-base qualities are unavailable.

Sample treatment or condition, as interpreted from the label and publication: allogeneic hematopoietic cell transplantation with graft depleted of TCRalphabeta T cells and CD19 B cells. Transplant recipients were children who received TCRalphabeta/CD19-depleted allogeneic hematopoietic cell grafts. The receptor was derived from a boy in the first two years of life with Wiskott-Aldrich syndrome, due to receive a stem cell transplant. The specimen was PBMCs, collected before TCRalphabeta/CD19-depleted stem cell transplant. The rearrangement combines TRBV4-1 with TRBJ2-2, and TRBD2 may be the D gene, going by 6 matching bases. The CDR3 protein sequence reads: CASSPQAGGVVRELFF. The DNA reads as follows: TGCGCCAGCAGCCCTCAAGCGGGCGGTGTGGTGCGGGAGCTGTTTTTT.